Sequencing of this T cell receptor beta chain was carried out in a study of Graves' ophthalmopathy and Graves' hyperthyroidism (dated 2018 in TCRdb). Regarding the complete study: Peripheral blood samples were taken at the time of initial diagnosis, before any treatment was given. TCR beta repertoire signatures were used to distinguish Graves' ophthalmopathy from Graves' hyperthyroidism and to predict progression to ophthalmopathy. In total, 135 blood samples were TCR-sequenced: 43 ophthalmopathy, around 75 hyperthyroidism and around 17 hyperthyroidism-to-ophthalmopathy patients. To explore V-J signatures distinguishing ophthalmopathy from hyperthyroidism, a discovery set of under 110 patients (more than 40 ophthalmopathy, about 57 stable hyperthyroidism) was enrolled. An independent validation cohort was composed of about 20 hyperthyroidism patients and over 15 patients who later progressed from hyperthyroidism to ophthalmopathy. T-cell repertoires of thyroid tissue and blood were compared in over 5 hyperthyroidism patients. Following sampling, methimazole starting at 30 mg daily was administered to hyperthyroidism patients, and high-dose intravenous methylprednisolone was administered to ophthalmopathy patients. The roughly 91 discovery patients were randomly divided into training and test sets at a 7:3 ratio.

This clonotype was observed many times. This receptor's antigen is unknown. Per-nucleotide qualities are absent, and no much larger clonotype sits a single base away. TCR beta CDR3 regions were amplified from RNA transcripts for repertoire sequencing. The first round of RT-PCR was done with HTBI primers and the Qiagen OneStep RT-PCR kit, and was followed by a second round of multiplex PCR, then size selection and purification. The libraries underwent paired-end sequencing with 100 bp reads on an Illumina HiSeq2000. Under the source paper's analysis protocol: SOAPnuke was used to process the reads, throwing out any read that had adapters, had uncalled bases, had a mean Phred below 15, or lacked an exact constant-primer or identifier match. COPE v1.2.5 was used to merge high-quality paired reads. Each unique nucleotide sequence was treated as a clonotype, and MiTCR v1.1 was used to align the clonotypes to the IMGT TRB V, D and J references. The analysis was limited to V-J combinations with a frequency above 0.0001, which together covered 99.2% of repertoires. For each V-J combination, a TCR clonal expansion and chaos score was defined as the ratio of F50 clonal expansion to chaos observed in the TCRdist matrix. Welch's t-statistics and random forest were used to reduce the features to about a dozen V-J combinations, which were then used as input to a naive Bayes classifier. Thyroid-blood repertoire similarity was quantified with the Morisita-Horn index. Using fastp at Q25 and MiXCR, TCRdb reprocessed the public reads and kept productive beta chains. Entries that share a CDR3 protein sequence are merged under the most common genes and DNA. The V and J calls were not made by the authors but by TCRdb's processing. The sample table lists some 410,000 distinct CDR3 sequences, around 20% of them with a count of one. The top ten hold 2.5% to 3.5% of the sample.

A patient counted as having stable hyperthyroidism if there was no progression to ophthalmopathy within 18 months of follow-up. Patients with hyperthyroidism were aged 18 to 65 years, had been newly diagnosed, and had a disease duration of less than 2 months. Patients were excluded if they had other autoimmune diseases, uncontrolled infections, pregnancy or lactation. Diagnosis relied on clinical symptoms, serum thyroxine, TRAb, thyroid ultrasound and orbital computed tomography. Ficoll-Paque density gradient centrifugation was used to isolate PBMCs from around 10 ml of fresh peripheral blood. Total RNA was extracted using Trizol reagent, and RNA quality was checked on an Agilent 2100 Bioanalyzer. The CDR3 spans 15 residues, from the cysteine through the phenylalanine. Of the read, only the CDR3 DNA is kept; its 45 bases are in frame from base 1. Trimming accounts for 4 bases at V and 8 bases at J, while the number of junction bases matched to no gene is 9. From the germline V gene, CDR1 is MDHEN and CDR2 is SYDVKM.

The study at large found these results: The 13-signature model separated ophthalmopathy from stable hyperthyroidism with 85% to 90% sensitivity and less than 83% specificity in cross-validation, and 80%/75% in the test set. In validation, the model predicted ophthalmopathy progression with about 71% sensitivity and 72.22% specificity; approximately 12 predicted patients were CT-confirmed with GO in a median of 6.5 months. Among expanded thyroid clonotypes with frequency above 0.001, most also showed up in blood, which suggests that blood repertoires may reflect the thyroid immune response. Sample size was not statistically predetermined, and group allocation was not concealed from the investigators.

Rearrangement joined TRBV28 to TRBJ2-4; a stretch of 9 junction bases matches TRBD1. Sequencing used peripheral blood. This TCR came from a woman aged 18 to 35 with stable Graves' hyperthyroidism. Donor details come from another sample of the same person, matched by shared clones. The CDR3 region: CASSWKGQGPDIQYF. The bases are TGTGCCAGCAGTTGGAAGGGACAGGGACCTGACATTCAGTACTTC. The entire variable domain, with the stretches around the CDR3 drawn from the reference TRBV28 and TRBJ2-4 proteins, is DVKVTQSSRYLVKRTGEKVFLECVQDMDHENMFWYRQDPGLGLRLIYFSYDVKMKEKGDIPEGYSVSREKKERFSLILESASTNQTSMYLCASSWKGQGPDIQYFGAGTRLSVL.